The 6 T cell receptor beta chains presented below share a single source sample, sequenced in a study of blood T cell repertoires in COVID-19. Generated by immunoSEQ multiplex PCR, the TCRdb table keeps only in-frame clones and is missing some. The table lists 150,000 to 200,000 clones, roughly 89% of them singletons, with 3% to 4.5% in the top ten. The sample consisted of peripheral blood. These receptors all come from a man aged 18 to 30 with active or convalescent COVID-19.

This chain links TRBV2 with TRBJ1-2; TRBD1 is a possible D gene (6 bases). From germline, CDR1 is SNHLY and CDR2 FYNNEI. Trimming pared 7 bases from V and 4 bases from J, leaving 16 bases between. The CDR3 is 14 residues long. This chain's CDR3 is CASNPNRDIYGYTF. The CDR3 coding sequence is TGTGCCAGCAACCCAAACAGGGATATCTATGGCTACACCTTC.

This chain uses TRBV14 with TRBJ2-1; D unresolved. Per germline, CDR1 SGHDN and CDR2 FVKESK. The CDR3 runs to 16 residues. Trimming pared 5 bases from V and 3 bases from J, leaving 17 bases between. CDR3 in amino acids: CASSTFSYDYYNEQFF. CDR3 sequence (DNA): TGTGCCAGCAGCACGTTCTCCTACGATTACTACAATGAGCAGTTCTTC. Full variable domain (rest looked up from reference TRBV14 and TRBJ2-1): EAGVTQFPSHSVIEKGQTVTLRCDPISGHDNLYWYRRVMGKEIKFLLHFVKESKQDESGMPNNRFLAERTGGTYSTLKVQPAELEDSGVYFCASSTFSYDYYNEQFFGPGTRLTVL.

The chain links TRBV5-4 to TRBJ2-2; D is possibly TRBD2 (5 bases). Germline V gene data show CDR1 as SGHNT and CDR2 as YYREEE (reference sequence). The CDR3 has 15 amino acids. The ends were cut back, 4 bases at V and 5 bases at J, with 15 bases in the middle. The CDR3 DNA reads as TGTGCCAGCAGCCCTGACTCACTAGGTACCGGGGAGCTGTTTTTT. Amino acids: CASSPDSLGTGELFF.

The rearrangement joins TRBV28 to TRBJ1-4, with TRBD1 matching 7 bases. V trimming: 7 bases; J trimming: 7 bases; junction bases outside the gene matches: 6. Looked up from germline, CDR1 is MDHEN and CDR2 is SYDVKM. There are 13 residues in the CDR3. CDR3 sequence (DNA): TGTGCCAGCACACTACAGGGGTTTGAAAAACTGTTTTTT. Protein: CASTLQGFEKLFF. Together with reference TRBV28 and TRBJ1-4, the CDR3 gives the full variable domain: DVKVTQSSRYLVKRTGEKVFLECVQDMDHENMFWYRQDPGLGLRLIYFSYDVKMKEKGDIPEGYSVSREKKERFSLILESASTNQTSMYLCASTLQGFEKLFFGSGTQLSVL.

The genes are TRBV7-2 and TRBJ1-2, with D perhaps matching TRBD1 (6 bases). CDR3 length equals 14 residues. Deletions cut 5 bases from V and 4 bases from J, with 14 bases between. CDR1 is SGHTA and CDR2 is FQGNSA in the germline V gene. CDR3 loop: CASSPGQRTYGYTF. As DNA, the CDR3 is TGTGCCAGCAGCCCAGGACAGCGGACCTATGGCTACACCTTC.

The chain has TRBV18 and TRBJ1-3; D ambiguous. From germline, CDR1 is KGHSH and CDR2 LQKENI. V was pared by 5 bases and J by 3 bases, with 5 bases between. The CDR3 extends over 12 amino acids. This CDR3 reads CASSLDGNTIYF. CDR3 DNA sequence: TGTGCCAGCTCATTAGATGGAAACACCATATATTTT.